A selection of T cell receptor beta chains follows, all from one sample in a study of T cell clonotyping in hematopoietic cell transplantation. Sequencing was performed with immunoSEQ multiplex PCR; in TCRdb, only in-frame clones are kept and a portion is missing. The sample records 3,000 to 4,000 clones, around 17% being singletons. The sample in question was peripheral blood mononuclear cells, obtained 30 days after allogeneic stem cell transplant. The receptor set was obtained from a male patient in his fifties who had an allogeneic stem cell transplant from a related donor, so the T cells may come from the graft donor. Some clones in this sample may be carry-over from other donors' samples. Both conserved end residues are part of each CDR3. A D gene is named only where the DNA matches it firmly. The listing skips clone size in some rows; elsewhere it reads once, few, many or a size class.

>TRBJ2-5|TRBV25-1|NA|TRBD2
CASSEVGTIEERYF
TGTGCCAGCAGTGAGGTAGGGACTATTGAGGAACGGTACTTC
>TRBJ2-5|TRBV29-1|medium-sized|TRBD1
CSVEEDRGRSETQYF
TGCAGCGTTGAAGAGGACAGGGGTCGATCGGAGACCCAGTACTTC
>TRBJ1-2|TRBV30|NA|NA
CAWSVSEISYGYTF
TGTGCCTGGAGTGTCTCAGAGATTTCCTATGGCTACACCTTC
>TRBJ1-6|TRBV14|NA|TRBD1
CASSRRQGNSPLHF
TGTGCCAGCAGTAGACGACAGGGGAATTCACCCCTCCACTTT
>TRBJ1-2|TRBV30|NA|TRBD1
CAWGTGYGYTF
TGTGCCTGGGGGACAGGTTATGGCTACACCTTC
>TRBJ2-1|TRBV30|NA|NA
CAWASYNEQFF
TGTGCCTGGGCCTCCTACAATGAGCAGTTCTTC
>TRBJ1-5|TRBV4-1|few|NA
CASSLPGTTPQHF
TGCGCCAGCAGCCTTCCCGGGACCACCCCCCAGCATTTT
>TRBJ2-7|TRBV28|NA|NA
CASSQTYHYEQYF
TGTGCCAGCAGCCAGACATACCACTACGAGCAGTACTTC
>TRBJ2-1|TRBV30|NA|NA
CAWSAGRGEQFF
TGTGCCTGGAGCGCAGGAAGGGGGGAGCAGTTCTTC
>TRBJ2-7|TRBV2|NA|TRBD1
CASSDFSSGQGLNEQYF
TGTGCCAGCAGTGATTTTTCGTCGGGACAGGGGCTGAACGAGCAGTACTTC
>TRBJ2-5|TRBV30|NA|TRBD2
CAWSVASGSETQYF
TGTGCCTGGAGTGTGGCTAGCGGGAGTGAGACCCAGTACTTC
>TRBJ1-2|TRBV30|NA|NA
CAWSLGFGYTF
TGTGCCTGGAGTTTGGGGTTCGGCTACACCTTC
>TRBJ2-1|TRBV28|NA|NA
CASSLGLGEQFF
TGTGCCAGCAGCCTAGGTCTGGGTGAGCAGTTCTTC
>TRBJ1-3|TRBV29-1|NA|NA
CSVPRGAGNTIYF
TGCAGCGTACCGAGGGGGGCTGGAAACACCATATATTTT
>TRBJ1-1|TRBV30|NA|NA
CAWNPGFNTEAFF
TGTGCCTGGAATCCGGGATTTAACACTGAAGCTTTCTTT
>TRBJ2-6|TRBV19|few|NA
CASSGLSGANVLTF
TGTGCCAGTAGTGGACTCTCTGGGGCCAACGTCCTGACTTTC
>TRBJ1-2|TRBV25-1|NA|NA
CASSGGGSYGYTF
TGTGCCAGCAGTGGGGGAGGAAGCTATGGCTACACCTTC
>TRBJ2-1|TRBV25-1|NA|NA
CASSFGYNEQFF
TGTGCCAGCAGTTTCGGATACAATGAGCAGTTCTTC
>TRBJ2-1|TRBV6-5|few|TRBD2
CARDPGLAIYEQFF
TGTGCCAGAGATCCGGGACTAGCGATTTATGAGCAGTTCTTC
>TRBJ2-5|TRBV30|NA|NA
CAWSPGVETQYF
TGTGCCTGGAGTCCCGGGGTGGAGACCCAGTACTTC
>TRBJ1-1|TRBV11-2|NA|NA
CASSPPGTLNTEAFF
TGTGCCAGCAGCCCGCCGGGCACCTTGAACACTGAAGCTTTCTTT
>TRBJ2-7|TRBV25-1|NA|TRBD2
CASSELLAGSYEQYF
TGTGCCAGCAGTGAATTACTAGCGGGGTCCTACGAGCAGTACTTC
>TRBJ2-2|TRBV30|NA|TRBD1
CAWSSTGGMTGELFF
TGTGCCTGGAGTTCGACAGGGGGGATGACCGGGGAGCTGTTTTTT
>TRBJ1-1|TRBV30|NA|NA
CAWSEDGESAEAFF
TGTGCCTGGAGTGAGGACGGGGAAAGTGCTGAAGCTTTCTTT
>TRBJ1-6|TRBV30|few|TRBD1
CAWEGQGANSPLHF
TGTGCCTGGGAGGGACAGGGGGCCAATTCACCCCTCCACTTT
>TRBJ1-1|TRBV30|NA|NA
CAWRARGGQAKNTEAFF
TGTGCCTGGAGAGCTAGAGGGGGGCAGGCGAAGAACACTGAAGCTTTCTTT
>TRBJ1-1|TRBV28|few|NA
CASIQNTEAFF
TGTGCCAGCATACAGAACACTGAAGCTTTCTTT
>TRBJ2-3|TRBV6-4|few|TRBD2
CASSPGGTDTQYF
TGTGCCAGCAGCCCGGGGGGGACAGATACGCAGTATTTT
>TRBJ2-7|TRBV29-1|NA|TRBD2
CSVRLAWIPYEQYF
TGCAGCGTAAGACTAGCGTGGATACCCTACGAGCAGTACTTC
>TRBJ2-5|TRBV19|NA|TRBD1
CASSINRDRGIGETQYF
TGTGCCAGTAGTATAAACCGGGACAGGGGCATCGGGGAGACCCAGTACTTC
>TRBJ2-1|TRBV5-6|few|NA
CASSLGGSNEQFF
TGTGCCAGCAGTCTCGGGGGTAGCAATGAGCAGTTCTTC
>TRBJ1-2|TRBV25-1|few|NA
CASSEHSQGAGGGYTF
TGTGCCAGCAGTGAACACTCTCAGGGCGCCGGAGGGGGCTACACCTTC
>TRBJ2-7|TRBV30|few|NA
CAWGDMIHYEQYF
TGTGCCTGGGGTGACATGATCCACTACGAGCAGTACTTC
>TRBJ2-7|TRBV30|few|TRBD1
CAWGPGGFGDEQYF
TGTGCCTGGGGGCCAGGGGGCTTTGGGGACGAGCAGTACTTC
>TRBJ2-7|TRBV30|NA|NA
CAWMLEGYEQYF
TGTGCCTGGATGCTAGAGGGCTACGAGCAGTACTTC
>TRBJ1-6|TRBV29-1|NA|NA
CSVNDGYNSPLHF
TGCAGCGTTAATGACGGATATAATTCACCCCTCCACTTT
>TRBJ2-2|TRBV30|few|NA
CAWSVGNPPTGELFF
TGTGCCTGGAGTGTAGGGAACCCACCCACCGGGGAGCTGTTTTTT
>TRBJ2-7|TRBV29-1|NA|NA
CSVDRGVNEQYF
TGCAGCGTTGACAGGGGGGTGAACGAGCAGTACTTC
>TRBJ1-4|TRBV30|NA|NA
CAWSSNYNEKLFF
TGTGCCTGGAGTTCGAACTATAATGAAAAACTGTTTTTT
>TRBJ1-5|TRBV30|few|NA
CAWSVLHQPQHF
TGTGCCTGGAGTGTTCTTCACCAGCCCCAGCATTTT
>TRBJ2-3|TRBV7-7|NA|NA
CASSLDVADTQYF
TGTGCTAGCAGCTTAGATGTAGCGGATACGCAGTATTTT